This TCR beta chain was sequenced in a study of cytomegalovirus exposure and HLA in healthy donors. While unrecorded immune exposures were likely, the donors were nominally healthy when sampled. PCR used 60 Vbeta primers and 13 Jbeta primers. Study processing details: Among the unique TCR beta chains that a later analysis counted, some 73 million in all, roughly 9.9 million were shared. The table came from immunoSEQ multiplex PCR; TCRdb's copy has only in-frame clones and leaves some out. The V and J calls and clone size were taken over from that table, and D and trimming were inferred from the DNA. The table records some 120,000 clones, around three quarters of them present only once. Trimming cost V 1 base and J 6 bases; bases outside gene matches: 3. The CDR3 contains 14 residues. CDR1 is SGHVS and CDR2 is FNYEAQ in the germline V gene. As to this clone: Antigen unknown.

General study findings and limits: Sequencing likely generated an artifact that appeared as a cluster of highly shared sequence variants. Productive status was seen about 87% or about 30% of the time for most TCR beta V segments in an earlier analysis.

The chain combines TRBV7-6 with TRBJ2-1; TRBD2 matches at 7 bases. The source material was PBMCs. The source is a man aged 25 to 40 in good health and CMV-seronegative. CDR3 sequence (DNA): TGTGCCAGCAGCTTAGACGGGAGGCCCAATGAGCAGTTCTTC. This gives the protein CASSLDGRPNEQFF.